This paragraph covers one T cell receptor beta chain sequence. Assay: immunoSEQ multiplex PCR; the TCRdb copy retains only in-frame clones and omits some. The table lists 150,000 to 200,000 clones, about 80% of them singletons. The sample is drawn from a study of cytomegalovirus exposure and HLA in healthy donors. The sample comprised PBMCs. The TCR comes from a woman younger than 35 in good health and CMV-seropositive.

In DNA form, the CDR3 reads TGTGCCAGCAGCTCGGGGGTCAGCACAGATACGCAGTATTTT. Translating gives CASSSGVSTDTQYF. The rearrangement uses TRBV5-4 and TRBJ2-3; possibly TRBD2 for D (6 bases). CDR1 is SGHNT and CDR2 is YYREEE in the germline V gene (reference sequence). This CDR3 is built from 14 residues. V was trimmed by 3 bases and J by 0 bases, leaving 8 bases between them. Combining the CDR3 with reference TRBV5-4 and TRBJ2-3 gives the whole variable domain ETGVTQSPTHLIKTRGQQVTLRCSSQSGHNTVSWYQQALGQGPQFIFQYYREEENGRGNFPPRFSGLQFPNYSSELNVNALELDDSALYLCASSSGVSTDTQYFGPGTRLTVL.